This is a list of T cell receptor beta chains from one sample in a study of beta chain features in type 1 diabetes. TCRdb keeps only in-frame clones here, not all; method: immunoSEQ multiplex PCR. The sample has more than 250,000 clones, about 20% seen once. The specimen sequenced was naive CD4+ T cells from blood. These receptors originate from a woman in her 40s with type 1 diabetes. The CDR3 runs from the conserved cysteine through the conserved F or W. The order of the fields is V gene, D gene, clone size, J gene, CDR3 protein, CDR3 DNA. The D gene is left open where the match is weak. Not every row has a clone size; where given, it reads once, few, many or a size class.

V gene: TRBV4-3; D gene: TRBD2; clone size: few; J gene: TRBJ2-3; CDR3 protein: CASSQELAGGDTQYF; CDR3 DNA: TGCGCCAGCAGCCAAGAGTTAGCGGGAGGGGATACGCAGTATTTT
V gene: TRBV7-2; D gene: TRBD1; clone size: -; J gene: TRBJ1-5; CDR3 protein: CASSGTGGNQPQHF; CDR3 DNA: TGTGCCAGCAGCGGCACAGGGGGCAATCAGCCCCAGCATTTT
V gene: TRBV7-3; D gene: TRBD1; clone size: -; J gene: TRBJ2-5; CDR3 protein: CASSLSGQGQETQYF; CDR3 DNA: TGTGCCAGCAGCCTCTCAGGACAGGGCCAAGAGACCCAGTACTTC
V gene: TRBV4-2; D gene: -; clone size: -; J gene: TRBJ2-5; CDR3 protein: CASSHMGVGETQYF; CDR3 DNA: TGTGCCAGCAGCCATATGGGAGTAGGGGAGACCCAGTACTTC
V gene: TRBV18; D gene: TRBD1; clone size: -; J gene: TRBJ2-7; CDR3 protein: CASSPTGQGRDEQYF; CDR3 DNA: TGTGCCAGCTCACCAACGGGACAGGGAAGAGACGAGCAGTACTTC
V gene: TRBV5-1; D gene: -; clone size: -; J gene: TRBJ2-2; CDR3 protein: CASSSSLAVANTGELFF; CDR3 DNA: TGCGCCAGCAGCTCCTCGTTAGCGGTCGCGAACACCGGGGAGCTGTTTTTT
V gene: TRBV9; D gene: TRBD2; clone size: few; J gene: TRBJ2-2; CDR3 protein: CASSVERGNTGELFF; CDR3 DNA: TGTGCCAGCAGCGTAGAGCGGGGGAACACCGGGGAGCTGTTTTTT
V gene: TRBV7-9; D gene: TRBD1; clone size: -; J gene: TRBJ1-2; CDR3 protein: CASSFGQGSHGYTF; CDR3 DNA: TGTGCCAGCAGCTTCGGACAGGGTAGCCATGGCTACACCTTC
V gene: TRBV7-2; D gene: TRBD1; clone size: few; J gene: TRBJ1-2; CDR3 protein: CASSRPGQGAYGYTF; CDR3 DNA: TGTGCCAGCAGCCGACCGGGACAGGGGGCCTATGGCTACACCTTC
V gene: TRBV29-1; D gene: TRBD2; clone size: few; J gene: TRBJ2-3; CDR3 protein: CSVVGPTSDPTDTQYF; CDR3 DNA: TGCAGCGTTGTGGGCCCAACTAGCGATCCCACAGATACGCAGTATTTT
V gene: TRBV7-3; D gene: TRBD1; clone size: -; J gene: TRBJ2-1; CDR3 protein: CASSARTGGSGNEQFF; CDR3 DNA: TGTGCCAGCAGCGCCCGGACAGGGGGATCCGGCAATGAGCAGTTCTTC
V gene: TRBV30; D gene: TRBD2; clone size: -; J gene: TRBJ2-3; CDR3 protein: CAWRSGTSGPTDTQYF; CDR3 DNA: TGTGCCTGGAGGTCCGGGACTAGCGGCCCCACAGATACGCAGTATTTT
V gene: TRBV29-1; D gene: -; clone size: few; J gene: TRBJ1-2; CDR3 protein: CSVGTASYYGYTF; CDR3 DNA: TGCAGCGTTGGTACAGCTTCATACTATGGCTACACCTTC
V gene: TRBV7-9; D gene: -; clone size: -; J gene: TRBJ2-1; CDR3 protein: CASSPGMPPFF; CDR3 DNA: TGTGCCAGCAGCCCGGGGATGCCGCCCTTCTTC
V gene: TRBV9; D gene: TRBD1; clone size: -; J gene: TRBJ1-3; CDR3 protein: CASHSGGSGNTIYF; CDR3 DNA: TGTGCCAGCCATTCAGGGGGCTCTGGAAACACCATATATTTT
V gene: TRBV5-1; D gene: TRBD1; clone size: few; J gene: TRBJ1-4; CDR3 protein: CASSRQGFNEKLFF; CDR3 DNA: TGCGCCAGCAGCAGACAGGGGTTTAATGAAAAACTGTTTTTT
V gene: TRBV11-2; D gene: -; clone size: -; J gene: TRBJ1-2; CDR3 protein: CASSLEYGFYGYTF; CDR3 DNA: TGTGCCAGCAGCTTAGAATATGGCTTCTATGGCTACACCTTC
V gene: TRBV5-1; D gene: TRBD2; clone size: few; J gene: TRBJ2-1; CDR3 protein: CASSLRRGNNEQFF; CDR3 DNA: TGCGCCAGCAGCTTGCGGCGGGGGAACAATGAGCAGTTCTTC
V gene: TRBV19; D gene: TRBD1; clone size: few; J gene: TRBJ2-3; CDR3 protein: CASSALTGPGDTQYF; CDR3 DNA: TGTGCCAGTAGTGCCCTGACAGGGCCCGGAGATACGCAGTATTTT
V gene: TRBV29-1; D gene: TRBD1; clone size: few; J gene: TRBJ2-5; CDR3 protein: CSVADRGETQYF; CDR3 DNA: TGCAGCGTTGCGGACAGGGGAGAGACCCAGTACTTC
V gene: TRBV28; D gene: TRBD1; clone size: -; J gene: TRBJ2-7; CDR3 protein: CASSLSGQIYEQYF; CDR3 DNA: TGTGCCAGCAGTCTCTCGGGACAGATATACGAGCAGTACTTC
V gene: TRBV7-3; D gene: -; clone size: -; J gene: TRBJ1-1; CDR3 protein: CASSADSNTEAFF; CDR3 DNA: TGTGCCAGCAGTGCCGACAGTAACACTGAAGCTTTCTTT